One and the same sample provided the 17 T cell receptor beta chains below, sequenced in a study of T cell responses to AZD1222 COVID-19 vaccine. Clones were sequenced by immunoSEQ multiplex PCR, and TCRdb holds only the in-frame ones, with some missing. The sample lists 95,000 to 110,000 clones; about 92% were seen once. The specimen comprised peripheral blood, sampled on day 0 of AZD1222 vaccination. These TCRs come from an adult in good health.

This sequence joins TRBV5-1 and TRBJ1-5; 8 bases map to TRBD1. CDR1 SGHRS and CDR2 YFSETQ come from the germline V gene. The CDR3 runs to 14 residues. Trimming cost V 3 bases and J 2 bases; bases outside gene matches: 1. The DNA of the CDR3 is TGCGCCAGCAGCTCGGGACAGGGCAATCAGCCCCAGCATTTT. Translating gives CASSSGQGNQPQHF.

This chain connects TRBV29-1 to TRBJ1-5; D perhaps matches TRBD1 (5 bases). The V gene's germline CDR1 is SQVTM and CDR2 ANQGSEA. Between the trimmed V and J ends, which lost 4 bases and 0 bases, there was a span of 7 bases. The CDR3 loop spans 13 amino acids. The DNA for the CDR3 is TGCAGCGTTGGAAGGGGTAGCAATCAGCCCCAGCATTTT. Amino acid sequence: CSVGRGSNQPQHF. Combining the CDR3 with reference TRBV29-1 and TRBJ1-5 gives the whole variable domain SAVISQKPSRDICQRGTSLTIQCQVDSQVTMMFWYRQQPGQSLTLIATANQGSEATYESGFVIDKFPISRPNLTFSTLTVSNMSPEDSSIYLCSVGRGSNQPQHFGDGTRLSIL.

This clone was counted once. The same CDR3 can be traced to other DNA sequences in this sample. The chain carries TRBV19 and TRBJ1-2, with D possibly being TRBD1 (5 bases). Trimming pared 2 bases from V and 6 bases from J, leaving 7 bases between. The germline CDR1 and CDR2 sequences are LNHDA and SQIVND (reference sequence). The CDR3 extends over 12 amino acids. The CDR3 sequence: CASSIRRDGYTF. The DNA for the CDR3 is TGTGCCAGTAGTATACGCAGGGATGGCTACACCTTC.

CDR3 in amino acids: CASSLRDRGMYEQYF. The CDR3 nucleotides are TGTGCCAGCAGCTTACGAGACAGGGGAATGTACGAGCAGTACTTC. The genes are TRBV13 and TRBJ2-7, with 8 bases lining up with TRBD1. There are 15 residues in the CDR3. Germline V gene data show CDR1 as PRHDT and CDR2 as FYEKMQ (reference sequence). J gave up 4 bases and V 2 bases, and 7 bases lay outside the gene matches. Filled out from reference TRBV13 and TRBJ2-7, the complete variable domain reads AAGVIQSPRHLIKEKRETATLKCYPIPRHDTVYWYQQGPGQDPQFLISFYEKMQSDKGSIPDRFSAQQFSDYHSELNMSSLELGDSALYFCASSLRDRGMYEQYFGPGTRLTVT.

The J gene is TRBJ1-1, the V gene TRBV4-1, with D unresolved. V gave up 1 base and J gave up 6 bases, with 9 bases separating them. The CDR3 is 13 residues long. Per germline, CDR1 MGHRA and CDR2 YSYEKL. CDR3 coding DNA: TGCGCCAGCAGCCAAGTGGTACTCGCTGAAGCTTTCTTT. It encodes CASSQVVLAEAFF.

This clone appeared a single time. The genes are TRBV11-2 and TRBJ2-5; 13 bases fit TRBD2. Germline assignment: CDR1 SGHAT and CDR2 FQNNGV. Trimming removed 0 bases from V and 3 bases from J; junction bases left unmatched: 4. The CDR3 is made up of 17 amino acids. This CDR3 is CASSLDLGLAGEETQYF. Written as DNA, the CDR3 is TGTGCCAGCAGCTTAGACCTCGGACTAGCGGGGGAAGAGACCCAGTACTTC.

The V and J genes are TRBV28 and TRBJ1-3; D remains unclear. The CDR3 sequence is 13 residues long. Deletions cut 2 bases from V and 0 bases from J, with 2 bases between. Germline CDR1 MDHEN, CDR2 SYDVKM. The CDR3 DNA reads TGTGCCAGCAGTTTAGGCTCTGGAAACACCATATATTTT. Its protein product is CASSLGSGNTIYF.

The chain joins TRBV5-1 to TRBJ2-1; D not certain. This CDR3 comprises 13 residues. Trimming took 4 bases from V and 7 from J, leaving 12 bases between them. The germline V gene has CDR1 SGHRS and CDR2 YFSETQ. CDR3 nucleotide sequence: TGCGCCAGCAGCACGGACCTTGGGAATGAGCAGTTCTTC. Protein product: CASSTDLGNEQFF.

This chain joins TRBV6-5 and TRBJ2-3; TRBD2 matches at 10 bases. V trimming: 4 bases; J trimming: 1 base; junction bases outside the gene matches: 2. The CDR3 has 15 residues. Per the germline V gene, CDR1 is MNHEY and CDR2 is SVGAGI. The CDR3 sequence is CASSLAGGGTDTQYF. The CDR3 coding sequence is TGTGCCAGCAGTTTAGCGGGGGGCGGCACAGATACGCAGTATTTT.

V and J are TRBV7-9 and TRBJ1-2; D not resolved. Germline CDR1 reads SEHNR; CDR2 reads FQNEAQ (reference sequence). This CDR3 comprises 12 residues. The ends were cut back, 5 bases at V and 4 bases at J, with 8 bases in the middle. DNA for the CDR3: TGTGCCAGCAGCGCGGAATTCTATGGCTACACCTTC. The encoded protein is CASSAEFYGYTF.

The sample holds one count of this clone. The chain joins TRBV25-1 to TRBJ1-2; D is undetermined. The germline V and J ends were trimmed by 4 bases and 4 bases, with 19 bases remaining between them. This CDR3 contains 16 residues. Germline assignment: CDR1 MGHDK and CDR2 SYGVNS. The CDR3 is CASSVPSLQRLYGYTF. DNA for the CDR3: TGTGCCAGCAGTGTCCCCTCCCTACAGCGACTCTATGGCTACACCTTC.

The V call is TRBV6-5, the J call TRBJ1-2; possible D gene TRBD1, 5 bases. This CDR3 spans 11 amino acids. V dropped 2 bases and J dropped 9 bases, with 7 bases sitting between them. Germline V gene sequence: CDR1 MNHEY, CDR2 SVGAGI. CDR3 nucleotide sequence: TGTGCCAGCAGTTACGAGGGGAGCTACACCTTC. Protein sequence: CASSYEGSYTF.

The sample holds one count of this clone. J is TRBJ1-5 and V is TRBV2; D is uncertain. V gave up 7 bases and J gave up 4 bases, with 17 bases separating them. Looked up from germline, CDR1 is SNHLY and CDR2 is FYNNEI. The CDR3 extends over 15 amino acids. CDR3 in amino acids: CASTPGRQINQPQHF. The CDR3 DNA sequence: TGTGCCAGCACCCCCGGTCGGCAGATTAATCAGCCCCAGCATTTT.

The rearrangement links TRBV6-5 to TRBJ1-5; D remains unclear. Germline loops: CDR1 MNHEY, CDR2 SVGAGI. Trimming took off 8 bases at V and 9 bases at J, with 14 bases between the two ends. The CDR3 is 12 residues long. The CDR3 sequence is CASLEGLMPQHF. The DNA of the CDR3 is TGTGCCAGCCTGGAGGGATTGATGCCCCAGCATTTT.

This clone occurred once. The chain is built from TRBV30 and TRBJ2-5, with 8 bases matching TRBD2. The CDR3 length is 15 residues. V shed 4 bases and J 4 bases; nucleotides not matched to a gene: 11. Germline CDR1 GTSNPN, CDR2 SVGIG (reference sequence). CDR3 sequence: CAWTGSGDRRETQYF. The DNA for the CDR3 is TGTGCCTGGACGGGTAGCGGGGACCGCCGAGAGACCCAGTACTTC.

The chain uses TRBV6-5 and TRBJ2-7, with D maybe TRBD1 (7 bases). Looked up from germline, CDR1 is MNHEY and CDR2 is SVGAGI. The CDR3 has 14 amino acids. V lost 1 base to trimming and J lost 4 bases, with 11 bases between them. The CDR3: CASSYYGGQYEQYF. The CDR3, as DNA: TGTGCCAGCAGTTACTACGGGGGACAGTACGAGCAGTACTTC.

The gene calls are TRBV2 and TRBJ1-6; weak D call: TRBD1 (5 bases). The V end was cut by 2 bases, the J end by 11 bases, with 16 bases between. CDR1 and CDR2 (germline): SNHLY, FYNNEI. The CDR3 consists of 15 residues. CDR3 amino acids: CASSEISGTGTPLHF. CDR3 nucleotides: TGTGCCAGCAGTGAAATTTCCGGGACCGGGACACCCCTCCACTTT.